Listed below are T cell receptor beta chains from one sample, sequenced in a study of breast tumors, draining lymph nodes, adjacent tissues. TCRdb reanalysed the multiplex PCR reads using MiXCR and keeps one entry per CDR3 protein. The sample yields tens of thousands of distinct CDR3 sequences, about 60% seen once. Sequencing was performed on breast tumor tissue. These receptors were collected from a female donor with breast cancer. Some clones in this sample may be carry-over from other donors' samples. CDR3s include the opening cysteine and the closing phenylalanine or tryptophan. The D gene is left open where the match is weak. Expanded clones are given a class, and other clones once, few, many or no size at all.

v_gene: TRBV5-4
len: 12
abundance: many
j_gene: TRBJ2-1
d_gene: TRBD1
CDR3aa: CASTNYRGEQFF
CDR3nt: TGTGCCAGCACCAATTACAGGGGGGAGCAGTTCTTC

v_gene: TRBV7-2
len: 13
abundance: .
j_gene: TRBJ1-4
d_gene: .
CDR3aa: CASSLAPNEKLFF
CDR3nt: TGTGCCAGCAGCTTAGCCCCCAATGAAAAACTGTTTTTT

v_gene: TRBV12-3/TRBV12-4
len: 13
abundance: .
j_gene: TRBJ1-2
d_gene: .
CDR3aa: CASSYRGSAGYTF
CDR3nt: TGTGCCAGCAGCTATCGGGGGTCTGCAGGCTACACCTTC

v_gene: TRBV3-1
len: 13
abundance: once
j_gene: TRBJ1-6
d_gene: .
CDR3aa: CASSQDQDSPLHF
CDR3nt: TGTGCCAGCAGCCAAGATCAAGACTCTCCCCTCCACTTT

v_gene: TRBV6-6
len: 16
abundance: many
j_gene: TRBJ2-2
d_gene: TRBD2
CDR3aa: CASSWTSGGTGGELFF
CDR3nt: TGTGCCAGCAGTTGGACTAGCGGGGGGACCGGCGGGGAGCTGTTTTTT

v_gene: TRBV2
len: 14
abundance: .
j_gene: TRBJ1-4
d_gene: TRBD1
CDR3aa: CASSRTGEGEKLFF
CDR3nt: TGTGCCAGCAGCCGGACAGGGGAGGGTGAAAAACTGTTTTTT

v_gene: TRBV6-6
len: 13
abundance: many
j_gene: TRBJ1-5
d_gene: TRBD1
CDR3aa: CASSPGGEVPQHF
CDR3nt: TGTGCCAGCAGCCCAGGGGGCGAGGTGCCCCAGCATTTT

v_gene: TRBV5-1
len: 14
abundance: .
j_gene: TRBJ2-7
d_gene: TRBD2
CDR3aa: CASSFLAGGNEQYF
CDR3nt: TGTGCCAGCAGCTTTCTAGCGGGAGGTAACGAGCAGTACTTC

v_gene: TRBV5-1
len: 16
abundance: .
j_gene: TRBJ2-7
d_gene: TRBD2
CDR3aa: CASKRTSGGAEVEQYF
CDR3nt: TGCGCCAGCAAGCGGACTAGCGGGGGGGCGGAGGTCGAGCAGTACTTC

v_gene: TRBV7-2
len: 15
abundance: many
j_gene: TRBJ1-6
d_gene: TRBD1
CDR3aa: CASSPRDRDNSPLHF
CDR3nt: TGTGCCAGCAGCCCGCGGGACAGAGATAATTCACCCCTCCACTTT

v_gene: TRBV11-3
len: 12
abundance: .
j_gene: TRBJ2-3
d_gene: .
CDR3aa: CASSFHTDTQYF
CDR3nt: TGTGCCAGCAGTTTCCATACAGATACGCAGTATTTT

v_gene: TRBV7-3
len: 14
abundance: few
j_gene: TRBJ2-3
d_gene: .
CDR3aa: CASSHQHWGDTQYF
CDR3nt: TGTGCCAGCAGCCACCAACACTGGGGAGATACGCAGTATTTT

v_gene: TRBV14
len: 15
abundance: .
j_gene: TRBJ2-3
d_gene: .
CDR3aa: CASSQRIRHADTQYF
CDR3nt: TGTGCCAGTAGCCAACGGATTAGGCATGCGGATACGCAGTATTTT

v_gene: TRBV5-1
len: 16
abundance: .
j_gene: TRBJ2-7
d_gene: .
CDR3aa: CASSPNEGGAAYEQYF
CDR3nt: TGCGCCAGCAGCCCAAATGAGGGGGGGGCCGCCTACGAGCAGTACTTC

v_gene: TRBV7-9
len: 16
abundance: .
j_gene: TRBJ2-1
d_gene: .
CDR3aa: CASSDRNGGGHNEQFF
CDR3nt: TGTGCCAGCAGCGACAGAAATGGGGGGGGGCACAATGAGCAGTTCTTC

v_gene: TRBV7-9
len: 14
abundance: many
j_gene: TRBJ1-1
d_gene: .
CDR3aa: CASSPGHQNTEAFF
CDR3nt: TGTGCCAGCAGCCCCGGACACCAGAACACTGAAGCTTTCTTT

v_gene: TRBV7-9
len: 16
abundance: medium-sized
j_gene: TRBJ1-5
d_gene: .
CDR3aa: CASSEGQGDGNQPQHF
CDR3nt: TGTGCCAGCAGCGAGGGGCAGGGTGATGGAAATCAGCCCCAGCATTTT

v_gene: TRBV18
len: 16
abundance: many
j_gene: TRBJ2-3
d_gene: TRBD2
CDR3aa: CASSPMGLAATDTQYF
CDR3nt: TGTGCCAGCTCACCCATGGGACTAGCGGCTACAGATACGCAGTATTTT

v_gene: TRBV6-2/TRBV6-3
len: 14
abundance: .
j_gene: TRBJ1-1
d_gene: .
CDR3aa: CASSDSGVHTEAFF
CDR3nt: TGTGCCAGCAGCGATTCGGGGGTGCACACTGAAGCTTTCTTT

v_gene: TRBV10-1
len: 13
abundance: .
j_gene: TRBJ2-1
d_gene: TRBD2
CDR3aa: CASSALAGNEQFF
CDR3nt: TGCGCCAGCAGTGCACTAGCGGGCAATGAGCAGTTCTTC

v_gene: TRBV4-2
len: 18
abundance: .
j_gene: TRBJ1-5
d_gene: .
CDR3aa: CASSQELQAEISNQPQHF
CDR3nt: TGTGCCAGCAGCCAAGAGTTGCAGGCCGAAATTAGCAATCAGCCCCAGCATTTT

v_gene: TRBV12-3/TRBV12-4
len: 14
abundance: medium-sized
j_gene: TRBJ1-5
d_gene: .
CDR3aa: CASSYLGSNQPQHF
CDR3nt: TGTGCCAGCAGCTACTTAGGCAGCAATCAGCCCCAGCATTTT

v_gene: TRBV7-2
len: 15
abundance: many
j_gene: TRBJ2-5
d_gene: .
CDR3aa: CASSALGRIQETQYF
CDR3nt: TGTGCCAGCAGCGCCCTGGGACGGATTCAAGAGACCCAGTACTTC

v_gene: TRBV6-2/TRBV6-3
len: 17
abundance: many
j_gene: TRBJ2-3
d_gene: TRBD2
CDR3aa: CASSYLTSGGIENTQYF
CDR3nt: TGTGCCAGCAGTTACCTCACTAGCGGGGGGATTGAAAATACGCAGTATTTT

v_gene: TRBV11-3
len: 12
abundance: many
j_gene: TRBJ2-4
d_gene: .
CDR3aa: CASSSWENIQYF
CDR3nt: TGTGCCAGCAGCTCGTGGGAAAACATTCAGTACTTC

v_gene: TRBV10-2
len: 14
abundance: .
j_gene: TRBJ2-3
d_gene: .
CDR3aa: CASSERANTDTQYF
CDR3nt: TGCGCCAGCAGTGAAAGAGCGAACACAGATACGCAGTATTTT

v_gene: TRBV7-9
len: 17
abundance: few
j_gene: TRBJ1-6
d_gene: .
CDR3aa: CASRSDRLSSYNSPLHF
CDR3nt: TGTGCCAGCAGATCAGACAGGCTAAGCTCCTATAATTCACCCCTCCACTTT

v_gene: TRBV7-9
len: 13
abundance: medium-sized
j_gene: TRBJ2-7
d_gene: .
CDR3aa: CASSLPNSYEQYF
CDR3nt: TGTGCCAGCAGCTTACCAAACTCCTACGAGCAGTACTTC

v_gene: TRBV18
len: 16
abundance: .
j_gene: TRBJ1-5
d_gene: .
CDR3aa: CASSPVTSGGLETQHF
CDR3nt: TGTGCCAGCTCACCCGTTACTAGCGGGGGGCTGGAGACCCAGCATTTT

v_gene: TRBV20-1
len: 14
abundance: .
j_gene: TRBJ2-2
d_gene: .
CDR3aa: CSASFRANTGELFF
CDR3nt: TGCAGTGCTAGTTTTAGGGCGAACACCGGGGAGCTGTTTTTT

v_gene: TRBV27
len: 15
abundance: large
j_gene: TRBJ2-7
d_gene: .
CDR3aa: CASSLYRDSSYEQYF
CDR3nt: TGTGCCAGCAGTTTATACCGGGACTCATCCTACGAGCAGTACTTC

v_gene: TRBV24-1
len: 16
abundance: .
j_gene: TRBJ1-4
d_gene: .
CDR3aa: CAPNRDLRGKGEKLFF
CDR3nt: TGTGCCCCCAACCGCGATCTGAGGGGGAAAGGTGAAAAACTGTTTTTT

v_gene: TRBV7-2
len: 16
abundance: .
j_gene: TRBJ2-5
d_gene: .
CDR3aa: CASSLFPRGAGETQYF
CDR3nt: TGTGCCAGCAGCTTATTCCCTCGCGGAGCGGGAGAGACCCAGTACTTC

v_gene: TRBV10-2
len: 16
abundance: many
j_gene: TRBJ1-3
d_gene: .
CDR3aa: CASSERGPSSGNTIYF
CDR3nt: TGCGCCAGCAGTGAAAGGGGACCTTCATCTGGAAACACCATATATTTT

v_gene: TRBV30
len: 17
abundance: few
j_gene: TRBJ2-6
d_gene: TRBD1
CDR3aa: CAWSAPGTGPGANVLTF
CDR3nt: TGTGCCTGGAGTGCGCCCGGGACAGGGCCTGGGGCCAACGTCCTGACTTTC

v_gene: TRBV7-3
len: 14
abundance: .
j_gene: TRBJ1-2
d_gene: TRBD1
CDR3aa: CASSSSDRDYGYTF
CDR3nt: TGTGCCAGCAGCTCCTCGGACAGGGACTATGGCTACACCTTC

v_gene: TRBV20-1
len: 13
abundance: .
j_gene: TRBJ2-5
d_gene: .
CDR3aa: CSASLIEGETQYF
CDR3nt: TGCAGTGCTTCCCTTATTGAGGGAGAGACCCAGTACTTC

v_gene: TRBV7-3
len: 14
abundance: few
j_gene: TRBJ2-3
d_gene: .
CDR3aa: CASSPFGGSDTQYF
CDR3nt: TGTGCCAGCAGCCCTTTTGGGGGATCAGATACGCAGTATTTT

v_gene: TRBV6-1
len: 15
abundance: few
j_gene: TRBJ1-1
d_gene: TRBD1
CDR3aa: CASSEVGQGTGEAFF
CDR3nt: TGTGCCAGCAGTGAAGTCGGCCAGGGGACAGGTGAAGCTTTCTTT

v_gene: TRBV18
len: 14
abundance: .
j_gene: TRBJ2-5
d_gene: .
CDR3aa: CASSPERLQETQYF
CDR3nt: TGTGCCAGCTCACCGGAACGGTTACAAGAGACCCAGTACTTC

v_gene: TRBV19
len: 15
abundance: many
j_gene: TRBJ2-7
d_gene: TRBD2
CDR3aa: CASSIDRGRASEQYF
CDR3nt: TGTGCCAGTAGTATAGATCGCGGGAGGGCCTCTGAGCAGTACTTC

v_gene: TRBV6-1
len: 14
abundance: .
j_gene: TRBJ1-2
d_gene: .
CDR3aa: CASSEGEGTSGYTF
CDR3nt: TGTGCCAGCAGTGAGGGAGAGGGAACGAGTGGCTACACCTTC

v_gene: TRBV5-1
len: 12
abundance: few
j_gene: TRBJ1-6
d_gene: .
CDR3aa: CASSLGNSPLHF
CDR3nt: TGCGCCAGCAGCTTGGGGAACTCACCCCTCCACTTT

v_gene: TRBV20-1
len: 15
abundance: .
j_gene: TRBJ2-3
d_gene: TRBD1
CDR3aa: CSASDRVIGTDTQYF
CDR3nt: TGCAGTGCTAGCGACAGGGTTATCGGCACAGATACGCAGTATTTT

v_gene: TRBV11-3
len: 14
abundance: few
j_gene: TRBJ1-1
d_gene: .
CDR3aa: CASSLDDWTTEAFF
CDR3nt: TGTGCCAGCAGCTTAGATGATTGGACCACTGAAGCTTTCTTT

v_gene: TRBV20-1
len: 17
abundance: many
j_gene: TRBJ2-5
d_gene: TRBD2
CDR3aa: CSAQSLAGGPAIETQYF
CDR3nt: TGCAGTGCTCAGTCCTTAGCGGGGGGGCCTGCTATTGAGACCCAGTACTTC

v_gene: TRBV5-6
len: 13
abundance: .
j_gene: TRBJ1-6
d_gene: .
CDR3aa: CASKGGSYSPLHF
CDR3nt: TGTGCCAGCAAGGGGGGCAGTTATTCACCCCTCCACTTT

v_gene: TRBV7-9
len: 14
abundance: .
j_gene: TRBJ1-2
d_gene: TRBD1
CDR3aa: CASTLTGGDYGYTF
CDR3nt: TGTGCCAGCACCCTGACAGGGGGAGACTATGGCTACACCTTC

v_gene: TRBV7-2
len: 14
abundance: .
j_gene: TRBJ2-7
d_gene: TRBD2
CDR3aa: CASSYVAGAYEQYF
CDR3nt: TGTGCCAGCAGCTACGTGGCGGGAGCCTACGAGCAGTACTTC

v_gene: TRBV3-1
len: 17
abundance: .
j_gene: TRBJ2-3
d_gene: TRBD2
CDR3aa: CASSQGLLAGAGDTQYF
CDR3nt: TGTGCCAGCAGCCAAGGCCTACTAGCGGGAGCAGGCGATACGCAGTATTTT

v_gene: TRBV2
len: 11
abundance: .
j_gene: TRBJ2-5
d_gene: .
CDR3aa: CARKIQETQYF
CDR3nt: TGTGCCAGGAAGATCCAAGAGACCCAGTACTTC

v_gene: TRBV2
len: 15
abundance: medium-sized
j_gene: TRBJ1-4
d_gene: TRBD1
CDR3aa: CASSEADRVNEKLFF
CDR3nt: TGTGCCAGCAGTGAAGCAGACAGGGTTAATGAAAAACTGTTTTTT

v_gene: TRBV2
len: 13
abundance: .
j_gene: TRBJ2-7
d_gene: .
CDR3aa: CARAGQSSYEQYF
CDR3nt: TGTGCCAGGGCGGGGCAAAGCTCCTACGAGCAGTACTTC

v_gene: TRBV2
len: 11
abundance: medium-sized
j_gene: TRBJ2-7
d_gene: .
CDR3aa: CASSRSYEQYF
CDR3nt: TGTGCCAGCAGTCGCTCCTACGAGCAGTACTTC

v_gene: TRBV4-2
len: 15
abundance: medium-sized
j_gene: TRBJ2-7
d_gene: .
CDR3aa: CASSAPNGNLWEQYF
CDR3nt: TGTGCCAGCTCCGCCCCTAATGGGAACCTATGGGAGCAGTACTTC

v_gene: TRBV2
len: 13
abundance: .
j_gene: TRBJ1-2
d_gene: .
CDR3aa: CASSEREFYGYTF
CDR3nt: TGTGCCAGCAGTGAAAGGGAATTCTATGGCTACACCTTC

v_gene: TRBV20-1
len: 11
abundance: .
j_gene: TRBJ1-4
d_gene: .
CDR3aa: CSASLGPLLFF
CDR3nt: TGCAGTGCTAGTCTCGGACCCCTCCTGTTTTTT

v_gene: TRBV6-6
len: 13
abundance: many
j_gene: TRBJ2-6
d_gene: .
CDR3aa: CASSRYGANVLTF
CDR3nt: TGTGCCAGCAGCCGGTACGGGGCCAACGTCCTGACTTTC

v_gene: TRBV12-3/TRBV12-4
len: 14
abundance: .
j_gene: TRBJ1-2
d_gene: TRBD1
CDR3aa: CASSLGQGWYGYTF
CDR3nt: TGTGCCAGCAGTTTGGGACAGGGGTGGTATGGCTACACCTTC

v_gene: TRBV20-1
len: 15
abundance: .
j_gene: TRBJ2-3
d_gene: .
CDR3aa: CSASSTRRGADTQYF
CDR3nt: TGCAGTGCCAGTAGTACTCGACGGGGAGCGGATACGCAGTATTTT